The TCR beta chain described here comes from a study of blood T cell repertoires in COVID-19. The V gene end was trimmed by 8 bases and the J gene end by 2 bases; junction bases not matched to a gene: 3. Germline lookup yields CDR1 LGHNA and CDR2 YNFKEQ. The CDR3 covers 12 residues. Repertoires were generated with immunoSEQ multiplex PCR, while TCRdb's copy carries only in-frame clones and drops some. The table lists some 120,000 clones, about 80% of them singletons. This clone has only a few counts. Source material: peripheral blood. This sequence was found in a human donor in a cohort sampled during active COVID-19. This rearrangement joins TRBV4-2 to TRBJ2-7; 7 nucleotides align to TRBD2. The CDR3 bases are TGTGCCAGCGGCGGGAGCACCTACGAGCAGTACTTC. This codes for CASGGSTYEQYF.